Presented here are 24 T cell receptor beta chains from one specimen sequenced in a study of T cells in Graves' hyperthyroidism and ophthalmopathy (dated by TCRdb to the late 2010s). Libraries were built with multiplex PCR. These reads were obtained on an Illumina HiSeq 2000. Amplification of TCR beta CDR3 regions was carried out from RNA transcripts. A first-round RT-PCR of the TCR CDR3 used the HTBI primer set with the Qiagen OneStep RT-PCR kit. TCRdb trimmed the raw reads at Q25, called clones with MiXCR and kept productive beta chains. Duplicate CDR3 protein sequences are folded into a single record with the most common DNA and genes. This sample comprises a few hundred thousand distinct CDR3 sequences, about a sixth of them detected only once. The ten largest clones represent under 8% of the sample. The sample was blood. The receptor source for this set is a woman aged 30 to 39 with Graves' hyperthyroidism.

The V and J genes are TRBV28 and TRBJ2-1, with 12 nucleotides matching TRBD1. The V segment lost 4 bases and the J segment 8 bases; nucleotides outside the gene matches: 6. The germline V gene has CDR1 MDHEN and CDR2 SYDVKM. CDR3 length: 15 amino acids. Here the CDR3 DNA reads TGTGCCAGCAGTTACCGGGACAGGGGGCTCGATGAGCAGTTCTTC. Protein product: CASSYRDRGLDEQFF. Looking up the rest from reference TRBV28 and TRBJ2-1 gives the full variable domain: DVKVTQSSRYLVKRTGEKVFLECVQDMDHENMFWYRQDPGLGLRLIYFSYDVKMKEKGDIPEGYSVSREKKERFSLILESASTNQTSMYLCASSYRDRGLDEQFFGPGTRLTVL.

This clonotype was seen at least ten times. The J gene is TRBJ2-3, the V gene TRBV20-1, with D possibly being TRBD2 (6 bases). CDR1 DFQATT and CDR2 SNEGSKA come from the germline V gene (reference sequence). This CDR3 region has 14 residues. The germline V and J ends were trimmed by 8 bases and 0 bases, with 15 bases remaining between them. CDR3 sequence: CSLHLAGSTDTQYF. CDR3 sequence (DNA): TGCAGTCTTCACCTTGCGGGAAGCACAGATACGCAGTATTTT.

The rearrangement links TRBV13 to TRBJ2-3, with 11 bases lining up with TRBD2. The V and J ends lost 5 bases and 5 bases, in that order; junction bases with no gene match: 15. CDR1 PRHDT and CDR2 FYEKMQ come from the germline V gene (reference sequence). The CDR3 sequence is 18 residues long. The CDR3 nucleotides read TGTGCCAGCAGCCTCCCGCCCTATCTAGCGGGAGGTGTAGATACGCAGTATTTT. Its translation: CASSLPPYLAGGVDTQYF.

The sample holds many counts of this clonotype. J is TRBJ2-2 and V is TRBV3-1, with TRBD2 identical over 11 bases. The CDR3 is made up of 16 amino acids. Trimming took 2 bases from V and 5 from J; bases not matched to a gene: 4. Germline CDR1 is LGHDT and CDR2 is YNNKEL (reference sequence). This CDR3 is CASSQLAGGATGELFF. The CDR3 DNA reads TGTGCCAGCAGCCAACTAGCGGGAGGCGCTACCGGGGAGCTGTTTTTT.

This clonotype was seen ten or more times. The rearrangement links TRBV2 to TRBJ2-7, with D maybe TRBD1 (5 bases). The germline V gene encodes CDR1 SNHLY and CDR2 FYNNEI. Trimming left V 0 bases short and J 0 bases short, with 9 bases between. The length of the CDR3 is 15 residues. CDR3 sequence: CASSEAPGFSYEQYF. Written as DNA, the CDR3 is TGTGCCAGCAGTGAAGCGCCAGGGTTCTCCTACGAGCAGTACTTC.

The V and J genes are TRBV27 and TRBJ2-1, with D perhaps assigned TRBD1 or TRBD2 (5 bases each). Germline V gene lookup returns CDR1 MNHEY and CDR2 SMNVEV (reference sequence). Trimming pared 3 bases from V and 7 bases from J, leaving 10 bases between. This CDR3 region has 13 residues. The CDR3 region is CASSFRRENEQFF. The DNA for the CDR3 is TGTGCCAGCAGTTTTCGCAGGGAGAATGAGCAGTTCTTC.

This clonotype showed up just a few times. The V gene is TRBV11-2, the J gene TRBJ2-6; 7 nucleotides align to TRBD1. This CDR3 is 21 amino acids long. Trimming took 5 bases from V and 0 from J; bases not matched to a gene: 19. Germline V lookup: CDR1 SGHAT, CDR2 FQNNGV. The DNA for the CDR3 is TGTGCCAGCAGCCTCAGGGGGTGGACCGGGACAGACTTCTCTGGGGCCAACGTCCTGACTTTC. Its translation is CASSLRGWTGTDFSGANVLTF.

The rearrangement uses TRBV5-6 and TRBJ2-7; D uncertain. This CDR3 is built from 13 residues. Germline CDR1 SGHDT, CDR2 YYEEEE. Trimming shortened V by 4 bases and J by 5 bases, and 13 bases separated the two germline ends. CDR3 nucleotides: TGTGCCAGCAGCCCATTGTTGTTCGACGAGCAGTACTTC. Translated: CASSPLLFDEQYF.

This clonotype has more than one count but fewer than ten. The chain combines TRBV6-1 with TRBJ2-1; D not resolved. Trimming removed 4 bases at V and 7 bases at J, with 5 bases between. CDR1 MNHNS and CDR2 SASEGT come from the germline V gene. The CDR3 covers 11 residues. CDR3 amino acids: CASSGQNEQFF. The CDR3 DNA follows: TGTGCCAGCAGTGGCCAGAATGAGCAGTTCTTC.

The chain uses TRBV5-1 and TRBJ2-5; D unresolved. CDR3 size: 13 residues. CDR1 SGHRS and CDR2 YFSETQ come from the germline V gene. V lost 4 bases and J lost 3, with 10 bases in between. The CDR3 nucleotides are TGCGCCAGCAGCCGAGATGGCGAAGAGACCCAGTACTTC. Translating gives CASSRDGEETQYF.

This clonotype occurred a few times. The gene calls are TRBV15 and TRBJ1-2; D possibly corresponds to TRBD1 (5 bases). CDR1 and CDR2 from the germline V gene are LNHNV and YYDKDF (reference sequence). Trimming pared 2 bases from V and 7 bases from J, leaving 8 bases between. The length of the CDR3 is 12 residues. CDR3 residues: CATSRSRGGYTF. In DNA form, the CDR3 reads TGTGCCACCAGCAGATCTAGGGGTGGCTACACCTTC.

The V call is TRBV10-2, the J call TRBJ2-7, with 7 bases lining up with TRBD2. The CDR3 is 15 residues long. V was pared by 3 bases and J by 4 bases, with 9 bases of the junction left unmatched. From germline, CDR1 is WSHSY and CDR2 SAAADI. The CDR3 region has the DNA TGCGCCAGCAGTGATAGACTAGCCGTAGCGTACGAGCAGTACTTC. It encodes CASSDRLAVAYEQYF.

At least ten counts were recorded for this clonotype. The V call is TRBV7-2, the J call TRBJ2-1; 7 nucleotides line up with TRBD2. CDR3 length: 17 residues. Germline V gene lookup returns CDR1 SGHTA and CDR2 FQGNSA. Trimming at V came to 1 base and at J to 7 bases, leaving 13 bases not matched to a gene. The DNA of the CDR3 is TGTGCCAGCAGCTTAGGGCTGTTGTCGGGAGGAGATAATGAGCAGTTCTTC. Encoded protein: CASSLGLLSGGDNEQFF.

There are many counts of this clonotype. The rearrangement joins TRBV20-1 to TRBJ1-1; D is unclear. The V and J ends lost 3 bases and 5 bases respectively, with 19 bases between them. This CDR3 comprises 15 residues. Germline V gives CDR1 DFQATT, CDR2 SNEGSKA (reference sequence). The CDR3 DNA follows: TGCAGTGCTAGGAGGCACGCCGGGATGGGAACTGAAGCTTTCTTT. Encoded protein: CSARRHAGMGTEAFF.

This clonotype was seen ten or more times. The genes are TRBV7-3 and TRBJ2-5, with 7 positions matching TRBD2. The CDR3 extends over 16 amino acids. The germline V gene has CDR1 SGHTA and CDR2 FQGTGA. V gave up 5 bases and J gave up 0 bases; unmatched junction bases: 9. In DNA, the CDR3 is TGTGCCAGCAGCCTCATGGGGGAGGGGAACCAAGAGACCCAGTACTTC. This sequence encodes CASSLMGEGNQETQYF.

This clonotype was recorded at least ten times. The V call is TRBV6-1, the J call TRBJ2-1; no clear D. Germline CDR1 MNHNS, CDR2 SASEGT. CDR3 length: 14 amino acids. With 6 bases removed from V and 0 bases from J, the gap between germline ends came to 9 bases. CDR3 coding DNA: TGTGCCAGCAGCCCCTTGGCCTCCTACAATGAGCAGTTCTTC. Translation: CASSPLASYNEQFF.

This clonotype has ten or more counts. CDR3 nucleotides: TGTGCCAGCAGTCGACTAGCGGGAGGGTCGGCTTACAATGAGCAGTTCTTC. It is translated as CASSRLAGGSAYNEQFF. The chain employs TRBV6-1 and TRBJ2-1; 14 bases match TRBD2. Per the germline V gene, CDR1 is MNHNS and CDR2 is SASEGT. V lost 5 bases and J lost 4; bases outside the gene matches: 7. The CDR3 runs to 17 residues.

This clonotype was seen many times. The V gene is TRBV7-2, the J gene TRBJ2-1; D is undetermined. The CDR3 extends over 17 amino acids. Germline CDR1 is SGHTA and CDR2 is FQGNSA. V was shortened by 1 base and J by 0 bases, with 13 bases between the two germline ends. Here the CDR3 DNA reads TGTGCCAGCAGCTTAGAATACGGTTTTAGCTCCTACAATGAGCAGTTCTTC. Its protein is CASSLEYGFSSYNEQFF.

This clonotype showed up just a few times. This chain uses TRBV27 with TRBJ2-2; D call uncertain. Trimming stripped 7 bases from V and 7 bases from J, with 7 bases between. The CDR3 has 11 residues. The V gene's germline CDR1 is MNHEY and CDR2 SMNVEV (reference sequence). CDR3 region: CASISSGELFF. The DNA of the CDR3 is TGTGCCAGCATTAGCAGCGGGGAGCTGTTTTTT.

The chain has TRBV24-1 and TRBJ2-1; D possibly corresponds to TRBD2 (5 bases). The ends were cut back, 1 base at V and 3 bases at J, with 9 bases in the middle. Germline V gene sequence: CDR1 KGHDR, CDR2 SFDVKD. The CDR3 extends over 15 amino acids. In nucleotides, the CDR3 is TGTGCCACCAGTGATTTTAGGGAGAACTACAATGAGCAGTTCTTC. This gives the protein CATSDFRENYNEQFF.

This clonotype was seen ten or more times. This chain joins TRBV13 and TRBJ1-1; D gene unclear. CDR3 length: 13 amino acids. Trimming removed 6 bases from V and 1 base from J, with 9 bases in between. Germline V gives CDR1 PRHDT, CDR2 FYEKMQ (reference sequence). The CDR3 loop is CASSYGENTEAFF. The DNA of the CDR3 is TGTGCCAGCAGTTATGGCGAGAACACTGAAGCTTTCTTT.

In this sample, this clonotype turned up many times. This chain links TRBV15 with TRBJ2-2; D not certain. Deletions cut 0 bases from V and 5 bases from J, with 4 bases between. This CDR3 contains 13 residues. The germline V gene has CDR1 LNHNV and CDR2 YYDKDF (reference sequence). CDR3 DNA: TGTGCCACCAGCAGAGATATAACCGGGGAGCTGTTTTTT. It yields the protein CATSRDITGELFF.

The chain carries TRBV18 and TRBJ1-6; D is uncertain. CDR1 and CDR2 from the germline V gene are KGHSH and LQKENI. The CDR3 extends over 15 amino acids. The V end lost 3 bases, the J end lost 8 bases, and 14 bases lay between the germline ends. CDR3 bases: TGTGCCAGCTCACCCCCTTTTGCGGCGGATTCACCCCTCCACTTT. This translates into CASSPPFAADSPLHF.

This clonotype appeared many times. The gene calls are TRBV14 and TRBJ2-7; 7 positions agree with TRBD2. This CDR3 has 15 amino acids. CDR1 SGHDN and CDR2 FVKESK come from the germline V gene. V lost 5 bases, J lost 6 bases, and 13 bases stayed unmatched. In nucleotides, the CDR3 is TGTGCCAGCAGCGCAAGCGGTGGCCGGGGGGTCGAGCAGTACTTC. Protein product: CASSASGGRGVEQYF. Full variable domain (missing parts from reference TRBV14 and TRBJ2-7): EAGVTQFPSHSVIEKGQTVTLRCDPISGHDNLYWYRRVMGKEIKFLLHFVKESKQDESGMPNNRFLAERTGGTYSTLKVQPAELEDSGVYFCASSASGGRGVEQYFGPGTRLTVT.